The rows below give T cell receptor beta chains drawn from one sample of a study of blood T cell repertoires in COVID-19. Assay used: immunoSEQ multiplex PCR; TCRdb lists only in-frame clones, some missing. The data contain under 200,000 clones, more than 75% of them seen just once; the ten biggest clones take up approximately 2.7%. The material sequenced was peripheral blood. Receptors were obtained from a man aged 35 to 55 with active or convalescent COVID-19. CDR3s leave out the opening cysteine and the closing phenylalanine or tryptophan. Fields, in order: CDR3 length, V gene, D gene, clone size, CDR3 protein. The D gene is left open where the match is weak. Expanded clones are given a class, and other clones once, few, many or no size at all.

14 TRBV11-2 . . ASSLDIQASYNEQF
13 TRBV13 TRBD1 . ASSFDRGRVNEQF
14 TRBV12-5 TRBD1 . ASGLAGQGSNQPQH
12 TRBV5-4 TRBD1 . ASSSQGAGNTIY
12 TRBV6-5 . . ASGEQGRAGELF
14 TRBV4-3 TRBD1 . ASSQRTGGYYSPLH
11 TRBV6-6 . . ASSYRQVYGYT
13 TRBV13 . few ASSYTQGSSYEQY
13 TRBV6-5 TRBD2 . ASSYARRGGHEQY
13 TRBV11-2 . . ASSPPRGKRNTIY
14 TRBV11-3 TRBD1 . ASSATFGTGTDTQY
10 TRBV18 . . ASSPLRTEAF
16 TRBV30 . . AWSVRVGGSRGNTEAF
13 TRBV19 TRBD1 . ASSILTTGKEKLF
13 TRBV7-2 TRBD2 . ASSPILAGGQEQY
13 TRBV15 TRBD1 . ATSRGVQGDHGYT
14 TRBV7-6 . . ASSLDLNQGPGELF
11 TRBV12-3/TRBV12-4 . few ASSTGSGNTIY
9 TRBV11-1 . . ASVSNNEQY
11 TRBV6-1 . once ASSDTGNQPQH
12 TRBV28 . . ASRVAGSNYGYT
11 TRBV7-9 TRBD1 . ASSRDSNYGYT
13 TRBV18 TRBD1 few ASSLSGQGETEAF